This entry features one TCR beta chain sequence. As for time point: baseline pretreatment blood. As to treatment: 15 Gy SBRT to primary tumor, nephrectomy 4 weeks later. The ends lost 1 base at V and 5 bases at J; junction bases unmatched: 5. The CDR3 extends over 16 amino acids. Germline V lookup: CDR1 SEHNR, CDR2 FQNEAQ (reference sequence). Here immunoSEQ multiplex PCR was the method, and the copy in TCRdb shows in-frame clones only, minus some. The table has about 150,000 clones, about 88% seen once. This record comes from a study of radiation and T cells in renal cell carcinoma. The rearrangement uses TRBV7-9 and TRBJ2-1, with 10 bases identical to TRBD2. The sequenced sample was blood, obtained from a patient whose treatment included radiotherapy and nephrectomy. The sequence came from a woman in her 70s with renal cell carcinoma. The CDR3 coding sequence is TGTGCCAGCAGCTTAGAATTACTAGCGGGGAACAATGAGCAGTTCTTC. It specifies CASSLELLAGNNEQFF.